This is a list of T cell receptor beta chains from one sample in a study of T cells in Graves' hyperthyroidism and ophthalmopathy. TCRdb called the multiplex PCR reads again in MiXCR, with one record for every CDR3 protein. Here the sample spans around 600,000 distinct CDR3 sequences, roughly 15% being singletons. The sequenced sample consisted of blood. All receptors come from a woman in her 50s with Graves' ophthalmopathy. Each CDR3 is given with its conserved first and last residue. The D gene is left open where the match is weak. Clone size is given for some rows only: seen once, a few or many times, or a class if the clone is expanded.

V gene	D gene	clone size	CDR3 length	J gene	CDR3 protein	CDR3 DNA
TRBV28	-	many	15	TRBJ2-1	CASSPPAKRYNEQFF	TGTGCCAGCAGCCCCCCGGCCAAACGTTACAATGAGCAGTTCTTC
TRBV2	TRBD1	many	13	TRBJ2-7	CASRDRGPHEQYF	TGTGCCAGCAGGGACAGGGGGCCCCACGAGCAGTACTTC
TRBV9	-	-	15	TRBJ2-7	CASSVEAALIYEQYF	TGTGCCAGCAGCGTAGAGGCAGCACTTATTTACGAGCAGTACTTC
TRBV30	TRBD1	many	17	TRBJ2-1	CAWSAGTSGQSYNEQFF	TGTGCCTGGAGTGCAGGGACCTCGGGACAGTCCTACAATGAGCAGTTCTTC
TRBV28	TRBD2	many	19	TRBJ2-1	CASSGRAGGLLLFPDEQFF	TGTGCCAGCAGTGGACGGGCGGGAGGGCTGCTCCTCTTTCCAGATGAGCAGTTCTTC
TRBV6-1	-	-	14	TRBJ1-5	CASSRRGFGQPRHF	TGTGCCAGCAGTCGCAGGGGTTTCGGTCAGCCCCGGCATTTT
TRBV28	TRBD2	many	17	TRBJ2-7	CASSTRTTSGRVYEQYF	TGTGCCAGCAGTACACGGACGACTAGCGGGAGGGTCTACGAGCAGTACTTC
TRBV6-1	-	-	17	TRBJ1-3	CASSPRGEAHSGNTIYF	TGTGCCAGCAGCCCCCGAGGTGAGGCCCACTCTGGAAACACCATATATTTT
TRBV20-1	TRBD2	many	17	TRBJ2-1	CSAYKDSTAGGRGEQFF	TGCAGTGCTTATAAGGACAGTACGGCGGGAGGGAGAGGTGAGCAGTTCTTC
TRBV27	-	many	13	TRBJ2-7	CASKNDGDYEQYF	TGTGCCAGCAAAAATGACGGCGACTACGAGCAGTACTTC
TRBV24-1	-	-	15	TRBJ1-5	CATSEGSYSSQPQHF	TGTGCCACCAGTGAGGGGTCATATAGCAGTCAGCCCCAGCATTTT
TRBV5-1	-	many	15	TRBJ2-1	CASSLVQGLGNEQFF	TGCGCCAGCAGCTTGGTACAGGGACTGGGCAATGAGCAGTTCTTC
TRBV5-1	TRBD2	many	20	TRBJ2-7	CASSFAIGHSGRFSSYEQYF	TGCGCCAGCAGCTTCGCAATCGGACATAGCGGGAGGTTTTCATCCTACGAGCAGTACTTC
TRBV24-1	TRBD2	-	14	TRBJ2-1	CATSLGLVSNEQFF	TGTGCCACCAGCCTGGGACTAGTTAGCAATGAGCAGTTCTTC
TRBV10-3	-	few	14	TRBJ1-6	CAIRDSSYNSPLHF	TGTGCCATCAGAGACAGCTCCTATAATTCACCCCTCCACTTT
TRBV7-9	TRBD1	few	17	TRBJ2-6	CASSLGQGASGANVLTF	TGTGCCAGCAGCTTAGGACAGGGGGCCTCTGGGGCCAACGTCCTGACTTTC
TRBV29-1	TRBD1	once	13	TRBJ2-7	CSVSMTGTDEQYF	TGCAGCGTATCAATGACAGGGACGGACGAGCAGTACTTC
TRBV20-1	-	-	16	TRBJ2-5	CSARGRGGRDKETQYF	TGCAGTGCTAGAGGCCGCGGCGGGCGGGACAAAGAGACCCAGTACTTC
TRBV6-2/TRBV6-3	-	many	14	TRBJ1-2	CASSYPGQIRGYTF	TGTGCCAGCAGTTACCCTGGACAGATCCGTGGCTACACCTTC
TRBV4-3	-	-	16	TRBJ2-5	CASSQGPGTRQETQYF	TGCGCCAGCAGCCAAGGGCCCGGGACCAGACAAGAGACCCAGTACTTC
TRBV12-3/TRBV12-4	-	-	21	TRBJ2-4	CASSLYYRDGVDPAVQNIQYF	TGTGCCAGCAGTTTATACTACAGGGATGGGGTAGACCCGGCGGTCCAAAACATTCAGTACTTC
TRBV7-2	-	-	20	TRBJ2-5	CASSFPISSETSYSQETQYF	TGTGCCAGCAGCTTCCCCATTAGCAGCGAAACATCCTACTCCCAAGAGACCCAGTACTTC
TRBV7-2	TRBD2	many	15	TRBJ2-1	CASSDSAGGPGEQFF	TGTGCCAGCAGCGATTCAGCGGGAGGGCCCGGTGAGCAGTTCTTC
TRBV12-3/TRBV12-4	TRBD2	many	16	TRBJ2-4	CASSLRTSESKNIQYF	TGTGCCAGCAGTTTAAGGACTAGCGAATCCAAAAACATTCAGTACTTC
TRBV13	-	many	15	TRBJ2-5	CASSPRTGNRETQYF	TGTGCCAGCAGCCCGCGAACCGGGAACAGGGAGACCCAGTACTTC
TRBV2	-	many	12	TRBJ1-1	CASTGGYNEAFF	TGTGCCAGCACGGGAGGGTATAATGAAGCTTTCTTT
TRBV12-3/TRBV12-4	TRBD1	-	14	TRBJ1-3	CASSPRTGRNTIHF	TGTGCCAGCAGTCCCAGGACAGGAAGAAACACCATACATTTT
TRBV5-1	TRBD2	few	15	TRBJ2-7	CASSLVSGVTYEQYF	TGCGCCAGCAGCTTGGTCAGCGGGGTCACGTACGAGCAGTACTTC
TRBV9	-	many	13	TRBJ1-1	CASSEQENTEAFF	TGTGCCAGCAGCGAACAGGAGAACACTGAAGCTTTCTTT
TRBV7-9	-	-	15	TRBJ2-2	CASSLVSLAIGEPFF	TGTGCTAGCAGCTTAGTTTCCCTAGCGATCGGGGAGCCGTTTTTT
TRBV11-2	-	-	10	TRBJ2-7	CASSSEEQYF	TGTGCCAGCAGCTCTGAGGAGCAGTACTTC